Listed below are T cell receptor beta chains from one sample, sequenced in a study of cytomegalovirus exposure and HLA in healthy donors. Clones were read by immunoSEQ multiplex PCR, and TCRdb kept only the in-frame ones, dropping some. Among 150,000 to 200,000 clones listed, around 80% were seen once. The source material was PBMCs. Receptor source: a woman in her fifties or sixties in good health and CMV-seropositive. Both conserved end residues are part of each CDR3. D genes are given only for firm matches. Rows may omit the clone size; those that give it use once, few, many or a size class.

v_gene	abundance	j_gene	d_gene	CDR3nt	CDR3aa
TRBV7-9	.	TRBJ2-6	.	TGTGCCAGCAGCGGGCAGAATTATTACTCTGGGGCCAACGTCCTGACTTTC	CASSGQNYYSGANVLTF
TRBV10-3	once	TRBJ2-3	TRBD1	TGTGCCATCAGTGGGCCTGGGACAGGCCTTAACACAGATACGCAGTATTTT	CAISGPGTGLNTDTQYF
TRBV7-9	.	TRBJ2-2	.	TGTGCCAGCAGCGCGGGACCAGGGAACACCGGGGAGCTGTTTTTT	CASSAGPGNTGELFF
TRBV19	.	TRBJ1-2	TRBD1	TGTGCCAGTAGCGGGACAGCCAGGGAGGGCTACACCTTC	CASSGTAREGYTF
TRBV5-6	.	TRBJ2-3	.	TGTGCCAGCAGCTTAAATCGGGGGGCCCGAAAAGATACGCAGTATTTT	CASSLNRGARKDTQYF
TRBV7-9	.	TRBJ2-1	.	TGTGCCAGCAGCTTAGCTGGGACACCCGCCTACAATGAGCAGTTCTTC	CASSLAGTPAYNEQFF
TRBV9	few	TRBJ2-2	.	TGTGCCAGCAGCGTAGGTCTGACAGTTACCGGGGAGCTGTTTTTT	CASSVGLTVTGELFF
TRBV5-1	.	TRBJ1-1	TRBD1	TGCGCCAGCAGCATTGGACAGGGAAGGGCGGGAAACACTGAAGCTTTCTTT	CASSIGQGRAGNTEAFF
TRBV5-8	once	TRBJ2-3	TRBD2	TGTGCCAGCAGCCAGGGACTAGCGGGGGCCCCATTTAGCTCAGATACGCAGTATTTT	CASSQGLAGAPFSSDTQYF
TRBV10-3	.	TRBJ2-1	TRBD2	TGTGCCATCAGTGCCCGGACTAGCGGGGACCGCTACAATGAGCAGTTCTTC	CAISARTSGDRYNEQFF
TRBV10-3	.	TRBJ2-3	TRBD1	TGTGCCATCAGTGAGTCAAGGACAGGGGGCAGGGATACGCAGTATTTT	CAISESRTGGRDTQYF